A single sample is the source of the 7 T cell receptor beta chains below, sequenced in a study of cytomegalovirus exposure and HLA in healthy donors. 13 Jbeta primers and 60 Vbeta primers were used for the PCR. Profiled with immunoSEQ multiplex PCR; TCRdb holds only in-frame clones, not every one. This table has more than 90,000 clones, 82% appearing once. Specimen: PBMCs. The receptor set was obtained from a man in his forties or fifties in good health and CMV-seronegative.

The chain recombines TRBV7-3 with TRBJ2-3; 12 bases match TRBD2. V dropped 5 bases and J dropped 2; count of bases not matched to a gene: 5. The CDR3 totals 16 residues. Germline CDR1 and CDR2: SGHTA and FQGTGA. In DNA, the CDR3 is TGTGCCAGCAGCCCCGGACTAGCGGGACCCACAGATACGCAGTATTTT. Translating gives CASSPGLAGPTDTQYF.

The chain joins TRBV7-8 to TRBJ2-1, with TRBD2 as a possible D gene (5 bases). From germline, CDR1 is SGHVS and CDR2 FQNEAQ. The CDR3 is made up of 15 amino acids. Trimming pared 5 bases from V and 7 bases from J, leaving 18 bases between. The CDR3 coding sequence is TGTGCCAGCAGCCCGGGGAGAGCCTCCTTAAATGAGCAGTTCTTC. Translating it yields CASSPGRASLNEQFF.

This clone is labeled medium-sized (0.01 to 0.1%). The chain couples TRBV2 to TRBJ2-5; TRBD1 might be the D (5 bases). The ends were cut back, 6 bases at V and 2 bases at J, with 13 bases in the middle. The CDR3 contains 14 residues. Germline CDR1 is SNHLY and CDR2 is FYNNEI. The CDR3 is CASSAPDRQETQYF. The CDR3 DNA is TGTGCCAGCAGCGCCCCTGACAGACAAGAGACCCAGTACTTC.

Only a few counts were recorded for this clone. CDR3 region: CASSSPQGQYEKLFF. The CDR3 nucleotides are TGTGCCAGCAGCTCCCCGCAGGGGCAATATGAAAAACTGTTTTTT. This chain links TRBV7-2 with TRBJ1-4; TRBD1 is a possible D gene (6 bases). The CDR3 consists of 15 residues. The germline CDR1 and CDR2 sequences are SGHTA and FQGNSA. V was trimmed by 4 bases and J by 6 bases, leaving 15 bases between them.

In DNA, the CDR3 is TGTGCCAGTAGTGCCGACAGGCCCTACAATGAGCAGTTCTTC. Translated: CASSADRPYNEQFF. The rearrangement links TRBV19 to TRBJ2-1, with D possibly being TRBD1 (6 bases). This CDR3 contains 14 residues. Trimming shortened V by 5 bases and J by 2 bases, and 10 bases separated the two germline ends. The germline V gene encodes CDR1 LNHDA and CDR2 SQIVND (reference sequence).

The V and J genes are TRBV29-1 and TRBJ2-5, with D possibly matching TRBD1 (5 bases). The germline V gene encodes CDR1 SQVTM and CDR2 ANQGSEA. With 7 bases removed from V and 7 bases from J, the gap between germline ends came to 25 bases. The CDR3 has 15 amino acids. The CDR3 DNA sequence: TGCAGCGGCCGCAGCTCAGGGTTTACCCCTCGGACCCAGTACTTC. This encodes CSGRSSGFTPRTQYF.

The chain employs TRBV18 and TRBJ2-5, with 7 bases aligning to TRBD1. The V gene's germline CDR1 is KGHSH and CDR2 LQKENI. This CDR3 region has 15 residues. V gave up 2 bases and J gave up 2 bases; unmatched junction bases: 5. The CDR3 spells CASSPNAGGQETQYF. CDR3 coding DNA: TGTGCCAGCTCACCAAACGCAGGGGGACAAGAGACCCAGTACTTC.